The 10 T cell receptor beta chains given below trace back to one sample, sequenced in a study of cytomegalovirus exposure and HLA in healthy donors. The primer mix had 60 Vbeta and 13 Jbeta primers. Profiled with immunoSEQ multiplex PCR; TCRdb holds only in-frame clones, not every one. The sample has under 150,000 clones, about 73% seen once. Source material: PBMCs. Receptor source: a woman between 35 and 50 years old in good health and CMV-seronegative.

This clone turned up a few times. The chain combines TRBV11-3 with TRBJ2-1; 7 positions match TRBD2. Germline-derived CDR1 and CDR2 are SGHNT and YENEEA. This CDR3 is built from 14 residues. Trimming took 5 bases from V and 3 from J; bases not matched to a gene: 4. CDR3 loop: CASSGSGYYNEQFF. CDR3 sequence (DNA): TGTGCCAGCAGCGGTAGCGGGTACTACAATGAGCAGTTCTTC.

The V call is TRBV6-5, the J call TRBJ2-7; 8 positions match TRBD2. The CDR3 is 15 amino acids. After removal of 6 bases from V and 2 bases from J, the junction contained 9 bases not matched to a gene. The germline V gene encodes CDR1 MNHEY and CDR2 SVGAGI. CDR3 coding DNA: TGTGCCAGCAGCCGAAGCGGGGGACGAGCCTACGAGCAGTACTTC. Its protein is CASSRSGGRAYEQYF.

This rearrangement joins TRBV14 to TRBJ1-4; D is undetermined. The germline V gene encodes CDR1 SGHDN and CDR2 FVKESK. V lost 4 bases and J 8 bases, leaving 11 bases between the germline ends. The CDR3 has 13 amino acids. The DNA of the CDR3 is TGTGCCAGCAGCCCTCTACGAGGGGAAAAACTGTTTTTT. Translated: CASSPLRGEKLFF.

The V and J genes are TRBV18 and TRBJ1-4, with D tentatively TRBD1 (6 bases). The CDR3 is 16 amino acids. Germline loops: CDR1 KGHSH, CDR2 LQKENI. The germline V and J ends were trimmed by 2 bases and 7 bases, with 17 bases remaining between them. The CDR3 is CASSPDGTQGSEKLFF. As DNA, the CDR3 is TGTGCCAGCTCACCAGATGGGACCCAGGGGTCTGAAAAACTGTTTTTT.

The CDR3 here is CASSPQPPNYGYTF. The CDR3 DNA reads as TGTGCCAGCAGTCCACAGCCCCCTAACTATGGCTACACCTTC. The J gene is TRBJ1-2, the V gene TRBV27; no definite D call. Looked up from germline, CDR1 is MNHEY and CDR2 is SMNVEV (reference sequence). Trimming stripped 5 bases from V and 0 bases from J, with 10 bases between. The CDR3 is 14 amino acids.

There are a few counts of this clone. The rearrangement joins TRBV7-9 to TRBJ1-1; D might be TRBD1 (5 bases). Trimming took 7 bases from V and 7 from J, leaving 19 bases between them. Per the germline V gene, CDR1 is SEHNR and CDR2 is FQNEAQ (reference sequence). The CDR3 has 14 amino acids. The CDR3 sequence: CASTPRSGGGEAFF. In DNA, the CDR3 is TGTGCCAGCACCCCTCGCTCGGGGGGTGGTGAAGCTTTCTTT.

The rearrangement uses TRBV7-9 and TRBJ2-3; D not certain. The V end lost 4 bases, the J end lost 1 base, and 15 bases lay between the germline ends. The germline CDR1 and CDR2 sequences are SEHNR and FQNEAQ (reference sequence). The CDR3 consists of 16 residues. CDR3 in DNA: TGTGCCAGCAGCTCCCCCCTAGGCCTTGGCACAGATACGCAGTATTTT. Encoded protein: CASSSPLGLGTDTQYF.

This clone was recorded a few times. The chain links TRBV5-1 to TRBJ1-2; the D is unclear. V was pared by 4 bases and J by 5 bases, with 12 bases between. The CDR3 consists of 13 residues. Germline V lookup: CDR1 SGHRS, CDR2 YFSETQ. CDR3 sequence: CASSPIGGYGYTF. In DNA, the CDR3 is TGCGCCAGCAGCCCCATTGGCGGGTATGGCTACACCTTC. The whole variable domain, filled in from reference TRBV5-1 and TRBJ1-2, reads KAGVTQTPRYLIKTRGQQVTLSCSPISGHRSVSWYQQTPGQGLQFLFEYFSETQRNKGNFPGRFSGRQFSNSRSEMNVSTLELGDSALYLCASSPIGGYGYTFGSGTRLTVV.

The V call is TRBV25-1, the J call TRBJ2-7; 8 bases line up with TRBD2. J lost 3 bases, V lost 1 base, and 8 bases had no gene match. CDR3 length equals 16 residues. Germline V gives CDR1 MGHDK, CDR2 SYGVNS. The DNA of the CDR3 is TGTGCCAGCAGTGAATGGGACCAAGCGGGAGTCTACGAGCAGTACTTC. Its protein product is CASSEWDQAGVYEQYF.

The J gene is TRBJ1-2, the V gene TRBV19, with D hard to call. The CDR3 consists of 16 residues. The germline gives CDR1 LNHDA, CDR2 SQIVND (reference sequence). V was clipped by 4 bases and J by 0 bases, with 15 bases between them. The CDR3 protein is CASSRPFDTANYGYTF. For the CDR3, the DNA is TGTGCCAGTAGTAGGCCTTTTGACACTGCTAACTATGGCTACACCTTC.